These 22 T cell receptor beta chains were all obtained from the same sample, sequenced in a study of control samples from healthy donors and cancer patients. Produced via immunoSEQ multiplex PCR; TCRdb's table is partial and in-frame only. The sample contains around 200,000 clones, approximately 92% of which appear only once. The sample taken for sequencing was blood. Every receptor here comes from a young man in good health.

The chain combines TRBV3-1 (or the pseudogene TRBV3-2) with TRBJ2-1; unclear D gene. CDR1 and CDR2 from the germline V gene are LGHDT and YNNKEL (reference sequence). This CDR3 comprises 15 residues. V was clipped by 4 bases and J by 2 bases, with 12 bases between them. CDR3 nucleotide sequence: TGTGCCAGCAGCCCCGTGACAAGGACCTACAATGAGCAGTTCTTC. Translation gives CASSPVTRTYNEQFF.

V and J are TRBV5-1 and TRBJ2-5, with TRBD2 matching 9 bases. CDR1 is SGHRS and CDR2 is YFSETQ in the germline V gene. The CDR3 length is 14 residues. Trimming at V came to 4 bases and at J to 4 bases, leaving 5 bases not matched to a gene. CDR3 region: CASSTGLAGETQYF. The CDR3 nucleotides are TGCGCCAGCAGCACGGGACTAGCAGGAGAGACCCAGTACTTC.

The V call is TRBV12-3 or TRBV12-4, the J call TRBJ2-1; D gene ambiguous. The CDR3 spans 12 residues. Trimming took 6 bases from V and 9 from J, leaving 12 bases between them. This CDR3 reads CASRPFDTEQFF. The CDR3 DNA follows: TGTGCCAGCAGACCATTCGACACTGAGCAGTTCTTC.

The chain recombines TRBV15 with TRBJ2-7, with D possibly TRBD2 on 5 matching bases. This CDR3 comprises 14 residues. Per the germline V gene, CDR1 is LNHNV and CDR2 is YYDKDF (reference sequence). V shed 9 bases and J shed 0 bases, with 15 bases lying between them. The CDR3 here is CATNVGGRSYEQYF. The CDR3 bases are TGTGCCACGAACGTCGGCGGGCGCTCCTACGAGCAGTACTTC.

The CDR3 is CASSPQGTTNEKLFF. CDR3 sequence (DNA): TGTGCCAGCAGCCCACAGGGGACCACTAATGAAAAACTGTTTTTT. The chain combines TRBV7-2 with TRBJ1-4; 7 bases are shared with TRBD1. The CDR3 spans 15 residues. Germline loops: CDR1 SGHTA, CDR2 FQGNSA. With 5 bases clipped from V and 2 bases from J, the junction kept 5 bases outside the gene matches.

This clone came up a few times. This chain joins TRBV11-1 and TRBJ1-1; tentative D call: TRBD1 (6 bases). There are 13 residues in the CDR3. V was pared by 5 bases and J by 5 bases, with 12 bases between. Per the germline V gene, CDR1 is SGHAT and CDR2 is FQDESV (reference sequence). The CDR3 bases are TGTGCCAGCAGCCTCAGGGGACGGACTGAAGCTTTCTTT. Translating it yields CASSLRGRTEAFF.

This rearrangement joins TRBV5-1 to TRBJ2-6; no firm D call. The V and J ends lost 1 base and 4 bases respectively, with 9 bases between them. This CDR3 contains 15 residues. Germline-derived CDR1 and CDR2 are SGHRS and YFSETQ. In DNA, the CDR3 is TGCGCCAGCAGCTTGACAGTCGCCGGGGCCAACGTCCTGACTTTC. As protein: CASSLTVAGANVLTF.

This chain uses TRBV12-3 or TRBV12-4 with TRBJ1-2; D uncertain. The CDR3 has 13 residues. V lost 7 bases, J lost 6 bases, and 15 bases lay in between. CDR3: CASTRAARHGYTF. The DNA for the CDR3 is TGTGCCAGCACTCGGGCCGCACGCCATGGCTACACCTTC.

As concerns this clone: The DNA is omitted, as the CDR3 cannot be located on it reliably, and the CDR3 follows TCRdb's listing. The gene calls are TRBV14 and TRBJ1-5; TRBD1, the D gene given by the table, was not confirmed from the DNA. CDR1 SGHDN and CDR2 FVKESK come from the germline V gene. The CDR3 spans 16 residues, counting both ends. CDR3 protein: CASSRSGQGSNQPQHF.

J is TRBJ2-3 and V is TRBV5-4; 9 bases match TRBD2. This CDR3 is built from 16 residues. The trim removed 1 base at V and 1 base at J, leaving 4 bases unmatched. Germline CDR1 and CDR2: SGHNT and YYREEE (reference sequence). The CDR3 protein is CASSLTVAGGTDTQYF. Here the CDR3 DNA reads TGTGCCAGCAGCTTGACGGTAGCGGGGGGCACAGATACGCAGTATTTT.

The CDR3 DNA reads TGTGCCACCAGCAGAGATTATCAGGGCTTCTCCTCTGGGGCCAACGTCCTGACTTTC. Translated, it gives CATSRDYQGFSSGANVLTF. This chain links TRBV15 with TRBJ2-6; tentative D call: TRBD1 (5 bases). The germline gives CDR1 LNHNV, CDR2 YYDKDF (reference sequence). Trimming removed 0 bases at V and 0 bases at J, with 15 bases between. The length of the CDR3 is 19 residues.

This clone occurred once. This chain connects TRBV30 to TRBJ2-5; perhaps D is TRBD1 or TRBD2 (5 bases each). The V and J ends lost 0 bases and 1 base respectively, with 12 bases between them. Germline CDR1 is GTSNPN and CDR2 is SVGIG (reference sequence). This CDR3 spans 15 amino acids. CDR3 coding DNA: TGTGCCTGGAGTGTACTGGGGACCCCCCAAGAGACCCAGTACTTC. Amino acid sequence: CAWSVLGTPQETQYF.

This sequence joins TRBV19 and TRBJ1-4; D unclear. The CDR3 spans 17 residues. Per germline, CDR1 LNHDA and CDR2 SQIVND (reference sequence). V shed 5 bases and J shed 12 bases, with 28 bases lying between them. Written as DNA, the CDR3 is TGTGCCAGTAGTTTCTCCGTCGGACGGTCCTCCTGGGCGGAACTGTTTTTT. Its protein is CASSFSVGRSSWAELFF.

The CDR3 nucleotides are TGCGCCAGCAGCTTGGAGACGCCGACAGATACGCAGTATTTT. Its translation is CASSLETPTDTQYF. This rearrangement joins TRBV5-1 to TRBJ2-3; D is unclear. There are 14 residues in the CDR3. Trimming pared 0 bases from V and 3 bases from J, leaving 8 bases between. Germline V gene data show CDR1 as SGHRS and CDR2 as YFSETQ.

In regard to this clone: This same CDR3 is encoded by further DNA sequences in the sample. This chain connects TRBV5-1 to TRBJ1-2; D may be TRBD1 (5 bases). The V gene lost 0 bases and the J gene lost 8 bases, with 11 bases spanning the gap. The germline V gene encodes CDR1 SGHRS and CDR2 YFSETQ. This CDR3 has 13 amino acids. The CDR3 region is CASSLDGEGGYTF. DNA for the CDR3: TGCGCCAGCAGCTTGGACGGGGAGGGGGGCTACACCTTC. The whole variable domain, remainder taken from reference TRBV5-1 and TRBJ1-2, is KAGVTQTPRYLIKTRGQQVTLSCSPISGHRSVSWYQQTPGQGLQFLFEYFSETQRNKGNFPGRFSGRQFSNSRSEMNVSTLELGDSALYLCASSLDGEGGYTFGSGTRLTVV.

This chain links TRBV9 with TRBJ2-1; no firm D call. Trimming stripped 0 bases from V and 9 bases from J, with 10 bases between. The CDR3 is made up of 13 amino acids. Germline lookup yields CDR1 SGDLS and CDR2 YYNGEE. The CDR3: CASSVEGPSEQFF. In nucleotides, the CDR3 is TGTGCCAGCAGCGTAGAAGGTCCTTCTGAGCAGTTCTTC.

The CDR3 coding sequence is TGCAGCACCGAACAGGGTACGGGGAACACTGAAGCTTTCTTT. It translates to CSTEQGTGNTEAFF. The V and J genes are TRBV29-1 and TRBJ1-1; maybe TRBD1 (6 bases). The CDR3 runs 14 residues. Germline CDR1 reads SQVTM; CDR2 reads ANQGSEA. V lost 8 bases and J 1 base, leaving 17 bases between the germline ends.

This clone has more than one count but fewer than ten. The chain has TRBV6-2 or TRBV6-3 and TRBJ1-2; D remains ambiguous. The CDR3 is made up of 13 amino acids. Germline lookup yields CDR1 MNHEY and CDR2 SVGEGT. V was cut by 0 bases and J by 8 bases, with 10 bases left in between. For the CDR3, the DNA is TGTGCCAGCAGTTACTCCACACCCAGAGGCTACACCTTC. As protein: CASSYSTPRGYTF.

The DNA for the CDR3 is TGTGCCAGCAGTTGGACAGGGATGAACACTGAAGCTTTCTTT. Translation: CASSWTGMNTEAFF. This chain uses TRBV2 with TRBJ1-1; 8 nucleotides match TRBD1. CDR1 is SNHLY, CDR2 FYNNEI, per germline. The ends lost 5 bases at V and 0 bases at J; junction bases unmatched: 2. The CDR3 runs 14 residues.

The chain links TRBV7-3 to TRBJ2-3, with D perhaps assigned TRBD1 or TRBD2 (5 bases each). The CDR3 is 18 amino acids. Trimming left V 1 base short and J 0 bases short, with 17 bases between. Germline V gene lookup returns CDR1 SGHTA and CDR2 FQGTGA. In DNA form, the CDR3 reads TGTGCCAGCAGCTTAATGGGACGCATGACTACTAGCACAGATACGCAGTATTTT. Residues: CASSLMGRMTTSTDTQYF. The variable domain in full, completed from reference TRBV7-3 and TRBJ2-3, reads GAGVSQTPSNKVTEKGKYVELRCDPISGHTALYWYRQSLGQGPEFLIYFQGTGAADDSGLPNDRFFAVRPEGSVSTLKIQRTERGDSAVYLCASSLMGRMTTSTDTQYFGPGTRLTVL.

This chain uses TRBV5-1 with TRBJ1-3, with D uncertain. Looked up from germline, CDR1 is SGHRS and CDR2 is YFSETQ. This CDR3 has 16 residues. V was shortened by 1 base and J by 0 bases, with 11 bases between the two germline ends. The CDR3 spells CASSLTYTSSGNTIYF. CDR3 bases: TGCGCCAGCAGCTTGACCTACACCTCCTCTGGAAACACCATATATTTT.

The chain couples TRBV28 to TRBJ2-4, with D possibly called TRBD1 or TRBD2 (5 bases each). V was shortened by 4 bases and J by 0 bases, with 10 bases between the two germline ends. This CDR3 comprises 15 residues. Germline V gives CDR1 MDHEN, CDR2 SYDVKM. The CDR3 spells CASSSAGTAKNIQYF. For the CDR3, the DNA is TGTGCCAGCAGTTCCGCCGGGACAGCCAAAAACATTCAGTACTTC.